The clone carrying this TCR beta chain has just a few counts. In the authors' methods: Amplification of reference gene primers provided the estimated nucleated cell counts. Clones were read by immunoSEQ multiplex PCR, and TCRdb kept only the in-frame ones, dropping some. That table supplies the V and J calls and clone size; D and trimming were determined from the DNA. Of just under 250,000 clones detected, about 90% appear once; the ten largest clones hold just over 3%. The sample originates from a study of blood T cell repertoires in COVID-19. Turning to the study itself: Sites in the United States, Italy and Spain provided acute and convalescent COVID-19 samples. Nucleic acid was either cDNA or gDNA, and it came from T cells, B-cell-depleted T cells, or PBMCs.

The germline gives CDR1 SGHRS, CDR2 YFSETQ. V was cut by 7 bases and J by 3 bases, with 13 bases left in between. The CDR3 has 13 amino acids. The source material was peripheral blood. The chain combines TRBV5-1 with TRBJ1-1; D unresolved. This receptor was taken from a woman in her 30s who had recovered from COVID-19. The CDR3 reads CASGHGEYTEAFF. The DNA of the CDR3 is TGCGCCAGCGGTCATGGGGAGTACACTGAAGCTTTCTTT.